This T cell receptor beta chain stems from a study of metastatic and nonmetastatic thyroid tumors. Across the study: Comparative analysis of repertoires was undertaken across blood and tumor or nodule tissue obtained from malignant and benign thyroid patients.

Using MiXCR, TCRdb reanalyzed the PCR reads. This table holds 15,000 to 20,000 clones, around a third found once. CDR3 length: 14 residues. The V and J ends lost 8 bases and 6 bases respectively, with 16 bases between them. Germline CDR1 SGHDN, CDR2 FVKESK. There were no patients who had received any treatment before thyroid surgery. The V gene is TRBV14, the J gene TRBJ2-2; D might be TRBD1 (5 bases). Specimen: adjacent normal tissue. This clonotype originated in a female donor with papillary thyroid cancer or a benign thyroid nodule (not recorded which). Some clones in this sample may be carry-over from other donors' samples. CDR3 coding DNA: TGTGCCAGCCGGACGGATTTAGGGGCCGGGGAGCTGTTTTTT. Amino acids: CASRTDLGAGELFF.